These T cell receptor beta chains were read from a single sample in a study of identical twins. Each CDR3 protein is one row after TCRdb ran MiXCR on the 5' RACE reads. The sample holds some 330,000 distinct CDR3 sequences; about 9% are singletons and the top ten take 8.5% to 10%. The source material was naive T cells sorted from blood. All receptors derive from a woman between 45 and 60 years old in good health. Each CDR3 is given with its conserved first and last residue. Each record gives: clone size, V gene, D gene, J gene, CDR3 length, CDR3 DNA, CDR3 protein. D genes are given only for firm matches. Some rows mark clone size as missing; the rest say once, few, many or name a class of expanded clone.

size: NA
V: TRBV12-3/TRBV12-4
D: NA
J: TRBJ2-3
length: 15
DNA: TGTGCCAGCACCAACACGGAGGTTGGCACAGATACGCAGTATTTT
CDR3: CASTNTEVGTDTQYF

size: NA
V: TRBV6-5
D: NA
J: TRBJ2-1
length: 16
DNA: TGTGCCAGCAGCCGGCATCTGGCGGGTCTCTACAATGAGCAGTTCTTC
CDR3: CASSRHLAGLYNEQFF

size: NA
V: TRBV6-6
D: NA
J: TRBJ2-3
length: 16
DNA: TGTGCCAGCAGTTACTCGGCGCGGCTAGGTGTCGATACGCAGTATTTT
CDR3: CASSYSARLGVDTQYF

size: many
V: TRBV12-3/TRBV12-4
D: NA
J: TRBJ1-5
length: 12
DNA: TGTGCCAGCAGGTTAGGCAATCAGCCCCAGCATTTT
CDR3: CASRLGNQPQHF

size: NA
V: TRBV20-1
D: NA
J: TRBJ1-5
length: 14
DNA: TGCAGTGCTCCTAGGGCGGGAGCGTATCAGCCCCAGCATTTT
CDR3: CSAPRAGAYQPQHF

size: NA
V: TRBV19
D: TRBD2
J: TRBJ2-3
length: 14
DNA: TGTGCCAGTAGACTAGCGGGAGATCGTGATACGCAGTATTTT
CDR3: CASRLAGDRDTQYF

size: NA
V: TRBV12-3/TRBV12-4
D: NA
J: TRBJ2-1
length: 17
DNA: TGTGCCAGCAGCCAATATGATGCGGAACCGCTCTACAATGAGCAGTTCTTC
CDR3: CASSQYDAEPLYNEQFF

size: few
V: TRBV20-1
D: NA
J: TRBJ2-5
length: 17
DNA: TGCAGTGCTAGACTGGGAGTAAGGAGCGGGCCTCAAGAGACCCAGTACTTC
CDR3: CSARLGVRSGPQETQYF

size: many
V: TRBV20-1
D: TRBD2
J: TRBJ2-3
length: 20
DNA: TGCAGTGCTAGAGAAGACATGTTGGATAGCGGGAGGGCCGGGGCAGATACGCAGTATTTT
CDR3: CSAREDMLDSGRAGADTQYF

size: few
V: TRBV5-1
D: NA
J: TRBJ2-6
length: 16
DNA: TGCGCCAGCAGCTTGGCCGGGGTTGCAGGGGCCAACGTCCTGACTTTC
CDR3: CASSLAGVAGANVLTF

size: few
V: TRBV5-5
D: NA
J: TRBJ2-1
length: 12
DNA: TGTGCCAGCAGCCCGAGGAGGAATGAGCAGTTCTTC
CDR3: CASSPRRNEQFF

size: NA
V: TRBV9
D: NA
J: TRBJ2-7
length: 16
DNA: TGTGCCAGCAGCGTTGGGGGAACGTGGACACCATACGAGCAGTACTTC
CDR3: CASSVGGTWTPYEQYF

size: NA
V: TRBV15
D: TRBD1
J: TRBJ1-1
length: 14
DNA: TGTGCCACCAGCAGTCCGGACAGGCACACTGAAGCTTTCTTT
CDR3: CATSSPDRHTEAFF

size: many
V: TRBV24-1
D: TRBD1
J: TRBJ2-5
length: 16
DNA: TGTGCCACCAGTGAATTAGGACAGGGCCTGCAAGAGACCCAGTACTTC
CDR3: CATSELGQGLQETQYF

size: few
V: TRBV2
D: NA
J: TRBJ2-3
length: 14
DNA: TGTGCCAGCATCCTAATCGTGGGCACAGATACGCAGTATTTT
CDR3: CASILIVGTDTQYF

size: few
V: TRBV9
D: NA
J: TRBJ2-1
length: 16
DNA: TGTGCCAGCAGCCCACTGGGCCAGCGGATCTACAATGAGCAGTTCTTC
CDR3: CASSPLGQRIYNEQFF

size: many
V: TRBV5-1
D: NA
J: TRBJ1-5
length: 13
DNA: TGCGCCAGCAGCTCAGGGTCGAATCAGCCCCAGCATTTT
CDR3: CASSSGSNQPQHF

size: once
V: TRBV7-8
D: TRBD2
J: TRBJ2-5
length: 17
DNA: TGTGCCAGCAGCGCCCGCCCGGGGAGGGTTCGGCAAGAGACCCAGTACTTC
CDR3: CASSARPGRVRQETQYF

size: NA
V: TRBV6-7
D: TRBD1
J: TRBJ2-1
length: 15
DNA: TGTGCCAGCACGAAAAAGGGACAGTCCTACAATGAGCAGTTCTTC
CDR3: CASTKKGQSYNEQFF

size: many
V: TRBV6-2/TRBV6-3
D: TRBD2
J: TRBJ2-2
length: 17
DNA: TGTGCCAGCAGTTCGGGACTAGCGGGGGAGAACACCGGGGAGCTGTTTTTT
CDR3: CASSSGLAGENTGELFF

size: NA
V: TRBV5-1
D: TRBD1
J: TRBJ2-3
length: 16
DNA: TGCGCCAGCAGCCGAGAAGGACAGGGGCCCCAGGGAACGCAGTATTTT
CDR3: CASSREGQGPQGTQYF

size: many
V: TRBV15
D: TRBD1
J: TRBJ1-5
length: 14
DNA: TGTGCCACCAGCAGGGACAGGGTTGGACAGCCCCAGCATTTT
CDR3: CATSRDRVGQPQHF

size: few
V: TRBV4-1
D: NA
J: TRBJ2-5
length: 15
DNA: TGCGCCAGCAGCCAAGATGAGACAGGCCTTTGGACCCAGTACTTC
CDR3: CASSQDETGLWTQYF

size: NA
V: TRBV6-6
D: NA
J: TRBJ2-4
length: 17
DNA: TGTGCCAGCAGTTACTTAGGGCAGGGCTTAGCCAAAAACATTCAGTACTTC
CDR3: CASSYLGQGLAKNIQYF

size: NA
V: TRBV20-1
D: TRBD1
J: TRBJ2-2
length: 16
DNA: TGCAGTGCTAGAGATCAACGGACAGGGGGCACCGGGGAGCTGTTTTTT
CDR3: CSARDQRTGGTGELFF

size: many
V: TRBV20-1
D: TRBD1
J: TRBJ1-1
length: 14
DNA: TGCAGTGCTAGAGATCTCAGGGGGAGCACTGAAGCTTTCTTT
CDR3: CSARDLRGSTEAFF

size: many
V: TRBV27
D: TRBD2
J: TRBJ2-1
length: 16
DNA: TGTGCCAGCAGTCCCCTAGGGGTAGCGGGAGTCAATGAGCAGTTCTTC
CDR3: CASSPLGVAGVNEQFF

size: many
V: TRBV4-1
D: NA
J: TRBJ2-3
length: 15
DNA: TGCGCCAGCAGCCAAGGCTGGGGGGCCACAGATACGCAGTATTTT
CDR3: CASSQGWGATDTQYF

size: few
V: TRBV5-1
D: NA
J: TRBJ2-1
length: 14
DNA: TGCGCCAGCAGCTTGGTCAGTCCAGCAAATGAGCAGTTCTTC
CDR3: CASSLVSPANEQFF

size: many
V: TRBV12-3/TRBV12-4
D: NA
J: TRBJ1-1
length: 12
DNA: TGCGCCAGCAGCTTCAGGGGCACTGAAGCTTTCTTT
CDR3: CASSFRGTEAFF

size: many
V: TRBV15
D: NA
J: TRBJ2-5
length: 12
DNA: TGTGCCACCAGCAGAGGGGGTGAGACCCAGTACTTC
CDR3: CATSRGGETQYF

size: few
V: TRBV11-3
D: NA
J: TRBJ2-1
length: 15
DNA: TGTGCCAGCAGCTTTAGCAGGGAATCCTACAATGAGCAGTTCTTC
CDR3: CASSFSRESYNEQFF

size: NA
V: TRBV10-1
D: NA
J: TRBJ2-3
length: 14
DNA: TGCGCCAGCAGTGAGCCCGGGACACCAAATACGCAGTATTTT
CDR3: CASSEPGTPNTQYF

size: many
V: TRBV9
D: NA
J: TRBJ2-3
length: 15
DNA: TGTGCCAGCAGCGTAGGTGCAGGGTGGACAGATACGCAGTATTTT
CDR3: CASSVGAGWTDTQYF

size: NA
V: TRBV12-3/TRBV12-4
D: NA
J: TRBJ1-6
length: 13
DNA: TGTGCCAGCAACCCAGGCCCAGGATCACCCCTCCACTTT
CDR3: CASNPGPGSPLHF

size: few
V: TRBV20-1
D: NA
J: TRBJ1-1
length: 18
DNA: TGCAGTGCCATAGCAACTGACAAGGGATGGTATTCGGGCCCTGAAGCTTTCTTT
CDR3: CSAIATDKGWYSGPEAFF

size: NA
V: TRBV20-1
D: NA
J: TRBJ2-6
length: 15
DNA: TGCAGTGCTAGAGATCGGGCATCTGGGGCCAACGTCCTGACTTTC
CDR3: CSARDRASGANVLTF

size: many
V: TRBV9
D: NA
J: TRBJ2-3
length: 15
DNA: TGTGCCAGCAGCATTTTAGCGTCTAGCACAGATACGCAGTATTTT
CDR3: CASSILASSTDTQYF

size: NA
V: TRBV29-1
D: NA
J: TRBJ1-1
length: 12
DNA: TGCAGCGTGTCGGGCCAGAACACTGAAGCTTTCTTT
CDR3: CSVSGQNTEAFF

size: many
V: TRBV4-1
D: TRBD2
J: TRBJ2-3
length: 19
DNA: TGCGCCAGCAGCCACCCAGCTAGCGGGAGGCGTCTTAGCACAGATACGCAGTATTTT
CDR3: CASSHPASGRRLSTDTQYF

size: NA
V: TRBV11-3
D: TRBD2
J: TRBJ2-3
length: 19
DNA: TGTGCCAGCAGCAATAACCCCCTTCTGCTAGCGGGAGGTGGGGATACGCAGTATTTT
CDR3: CASSNNPLLLAGGGDTQYF

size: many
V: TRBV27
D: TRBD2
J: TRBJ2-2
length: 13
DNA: TGTGCCAGCAGTGAGCGGGGGCGCGGGGAGCTGTTTTTT
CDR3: CASSERGRGELFF

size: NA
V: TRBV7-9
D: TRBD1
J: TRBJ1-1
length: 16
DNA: TGTGCCAGCAGCCGTCCCGGGACAGGGATGAGGACTGAAGCTTTCTTT
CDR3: CASSRPGTGMRTEAFF

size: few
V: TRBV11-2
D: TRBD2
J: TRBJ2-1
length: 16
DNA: TGTGCCAGCAGCTTGAAAGCGGGAGGGCCTTCCGGTGAGCAGTTCTTC
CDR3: CASSLKAGGPSGEQFF

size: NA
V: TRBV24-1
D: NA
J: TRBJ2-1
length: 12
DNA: TGTGCCACCAGTGATTTATTGCATGAGCAGTTCTTC
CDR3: CATSDLLHEQFF

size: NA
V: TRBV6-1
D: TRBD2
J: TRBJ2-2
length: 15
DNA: TGTGCCAGCAGTGAGGCGGGAGGATACACCGGGGAGCTGTTTTTT
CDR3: CASSEAGGYTGELFF

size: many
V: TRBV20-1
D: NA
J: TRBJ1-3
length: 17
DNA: TGCAGTGCTAGGCGAACGAACCCAGGGATATCTGGAAACACCATATATTTT
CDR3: CSARRTNPGISGNTIYF

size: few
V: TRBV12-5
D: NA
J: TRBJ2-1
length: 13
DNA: TGTGCTAGTGGCTCGAAGATAGCCAATGAGCAGTTCTTC
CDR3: CASGSKIANEQFF

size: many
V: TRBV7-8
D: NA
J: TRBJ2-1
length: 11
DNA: TGTGCCAGCAGCTTTGAGGAGGAGCAGTTCTTC
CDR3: CASSFEEEQFF